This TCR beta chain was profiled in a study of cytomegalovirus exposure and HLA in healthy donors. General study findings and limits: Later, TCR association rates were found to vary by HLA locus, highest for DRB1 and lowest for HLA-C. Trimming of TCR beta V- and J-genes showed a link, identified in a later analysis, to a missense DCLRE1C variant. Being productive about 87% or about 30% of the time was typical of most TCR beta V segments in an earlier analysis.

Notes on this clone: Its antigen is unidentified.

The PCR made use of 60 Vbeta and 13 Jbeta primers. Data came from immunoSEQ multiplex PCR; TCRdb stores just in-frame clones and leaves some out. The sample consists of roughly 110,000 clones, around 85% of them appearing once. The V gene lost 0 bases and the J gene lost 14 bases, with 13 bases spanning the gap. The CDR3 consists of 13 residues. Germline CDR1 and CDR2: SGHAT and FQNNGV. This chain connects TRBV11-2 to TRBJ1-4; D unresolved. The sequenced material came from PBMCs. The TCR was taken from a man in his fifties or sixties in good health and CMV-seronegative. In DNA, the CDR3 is TGTGCCAGCAGCTTAGAGAGTCGCGGCGAGCTGTTTTTT. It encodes CASSLESRGELFF. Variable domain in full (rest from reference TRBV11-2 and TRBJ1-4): EAGVAQSPRYKIIEKRQSVAFWCNPISGHATLYWYQQILGQGPKLLIQFQNNGVVDDSQLPKDRFSAERLKGVDSTLKIQPAKLEDSAVYLCASSLESRGELFFGSGTQLSVL.